This T cell receptor (beta chain) derives from a study of cytomegalovirus exposure and HLA in healthy donors. Study-level findings and limits: DRB1 showed the most TCR associations and HLA-C the fewest in a later analysis, as rates varied by HLA locus. According to a later analysis, donors in an Asian-associated ancestry cluster reportedly had fewer N-insertions than the approximately 620-donor mean. Researchers reported in a later analysis that a missense DCLRE1C variant was tied to TCR beta V- and J-gene trimming.

As to this clone: The antigen is not known.

The PCR had 60 Vbeta and 13 Jbeta primers. TCRdb's copy holds only in-frame clones and misses some; the assay was immunoSEQ multiplex PCR. The table includes roughly 100,000 clones, over 80% detected once. CDR3 size: 17 residues. The ends lost 4 bases at V and 5 bases at J; junction bases unmatched: 16. Germline V gives CDR1 SGDLS, CDR2 YYNGEE. The sample was PBMCs. This rearrangement joins TRBV9 to TRBJ2-7; 9 bases agree with TRBD1. This TCR was sampled from a man aged 30 to 39 in good health and CMV-seropositive. The DNA for the CDR3 is TGTGCCAGCAGCCCCATGGGAGGAGGGACAGGGATCCACGAGCAGTACTTC. It yields the protein CASSPMGGGTGIHEQYF.